The 11 T cell receptor beta chains below come from one sample, sequenced in a study of PD-1 blockade in classical Hodgkin lymphoma. The table came from immunoSEQ multiplex PCR; TCRdb's copy has only in-frame clones and leaves some out. The table lists roughly 64,000 clones, 85% to 95% of them singletons. Time point meaning: cycle 4 day 1 (C4D1), after five to seven weeks of nivolumab. Every one of the patients relapsed after autologous stem cell transplantation (brentuximab vedotin exposure was variable). This specimen was peripheral blood mononuclear cells (PBMCs), taken before the fourth cycle of nivolumab. The receptors come from a human donor with classical Hodgkin lymphoma.

This chain uses TRBV4-1 with TRBJ2-7, with D uncertain. Germline CDR1 is MGHRA and CDR2 is YSYEKL. V lost 1 base and J 3 bases, leaving 7 bases between the germline ends. This CDR3 comprises 13 residues. CDR3 residues: CASSQALHYEQYF. The CDR3 DNA reads as TGCGCCAGCAGCCAAGCCCTACACTACGAGCAGTACTTC.

The chain carries TRBV6-1 and TRBJ1-1, with D perhaps TRBD1 (5 bases). The CDR3 loop spans 14 amino acids. V lost 5 bases to trimming and J lost 1 base, with 11 bases between them. Germline V gene sequence: CDR1 MNHNS, CDR2 SASEGT. The CDR3 sequence: CASSSGTANTEAFF. DNA for the CDR3: TGTGCCAGCAGTTCCGGGACGGCGAACACTGAAGCTTTCTTT.

This chain connects TRBV6-5 to TRBJ2-7, with 9 bases lining up with TRBD2. The CDR3 is 15 amino acids. Trimming took 5 bases from V and 2 from J; bases not matched to a gene: 7. Germline CDR1 is MNHEY and CDR2 is SVGAGI. The CDR3 DNA follows: TGTGCCAGCAGTCCCGTAGCGGGAGTACCCTACGAGCAGTACTTC. Protein: CASSPVAGVPYEQYF.

The chain couples TRBV10-3 to TRBJ1-6; D remains unclear. Between the trimmed V and J ends, which lost 2 bases and 8 bases, there was a span of 7 bases. Per germline, CDR1 ENHRY and CDR2 SYGVKD. CDR3 length: 13 residues. The CDR3 loop is CAISENWDSPLHF. DNA of the CDR3: TGTGCCATCAGTGAGAATTGGGATTCACCCCTCCACTTT.

The V gene is TRBV11-2, the J gene TRBJ2-7, with 7 bases identical to TRBD1. There are 14 residues in the CDR3. The V segment lost 3 bases and the J segment 0 bases; nucleotides outside the gene matches: 2. Per germline, CDR1 SGHAT and CDR2 FQNNGV. In nucleotides, the CDR3 is TGTGCCAGCAGCTTCCGGGACAGCTCCTACGAGCAGTACTTC. Translated: CASSFRDSSYEQYF.

The chain joins TRBV29-1 to TRBJ2-1, with D unclear. V lost 2 bases, J lost 4 bases, and 18 bases lay in between. The CDR3 length is 16 residues. Germline CDR1 is SQVTM and CDR2 is ANQGSEA. The CDR3 here is CSVEFSSNPEYNEQFF. In DNA form, the CDR3 reads TGCAGCGTTGAATTTAGTTCCAACCCCGAATACAATGAGCAGTTCTTC.

The chain is built from TRBV19 and TRBJ2-7; 7 positions agree with TRBD1. CDR1 and CDR2 (germline): LNHDA, SQIVND (reference sequence). This CDR3 region has 13 residues. After removal of 6 bases from V and 3 bases from J, the junction contained 5 bases not matched to a gene. This CDR3 reads CASSKGGGYEQYF. The CDR3, as DNA: TGTGCCAGTAGCAAAGGGGGCGGCTACGAGCAGTACTTC.

V gene TRBV20-1 combines with J gene TRBJ2-1; D not resolved. CDR1 is DFQATT, CDR2 SNEGSKA, per germline (reference sequence). V was trimmed by 3 bases and J by 8 bases, leaving 8 bases between them. The CDR3 runs to 11 residues. The CDR3 DNA reads as TGCAGTGCTAGCGCTAGGGATGAGCAGTTCTTC. Protein product: CSASARDEQFF.

The V and J genes are TRBV28 and TRBJ2-2, with 9 bases fitting TRBD1. Germline loops: CDR1 MDHEN, CDR2 SYDVKM. This CDR3 has 14 residues. V shed 2 bases, J shed 9 bases, and the junction held 4 bases outside the gene matches. Written as DNA, the CDR3 is TGTGCCAGCAGTTTACGGGACAGGGTGTGGGAGCTGTTTTTT. Translation: CASSLRDRVWELFF. The variable domain in full, completed from reference TRBV28 and TRBJ2-2, reads DVKVTQSSRYLVKRTGEKVFLECVQDMDHENMFWYRQDPGLGLRLIYFSYDVKMKEKGDIPEGYSVSREKKERFSLILESASTNQTSMYLCASSLRDRVWELFFGEGSRLTVL.

The rearrangement uses TRBV5-1 and TRBJ2-6; a possible D gene is TRBD1 (6 bases). The V gene's germline CDR1 is SGHRS and CDR2 YFSETQ. The CDR3 has 17 amino acids. Deletions cut 2 bases from V and 2 bases from J, with 14 bases between. CDR3 residues: CASSFRQAATGANVLTF. CDR3 nucleotides: TGCGCCAGCAGCTTTAGACAGGCAGCTACTGGGGCCAACGTCCTGACTTTC.

V is TRBV5-8 and J is TRBJ2-5; 11 positions match TRBD2. This CDR3 contains 18 residues. Germline CDR1 reads SGHTS; CDR2 reads YDEGEE. The junction had 9 bases not matched to a gene; V was cut back by 0 bases and J by 2 bases. CDR3 loop: CASSLGGTSGSGQETQYF. The DNA for the CDR3 is TGTGCCAGCAGCTTGGGGGGTACTAGCGGGAGTGGACAAGAGACCCAGTACTTC.